The TCR beta chain under discussion was sequenced for a study of cytomegalovirus exposure and HLA in healthy donors. Researchers ran the PCR with 60 Vbeta and 13 Jbeta primers. Libraries were prepared by immunoSEQ multiplex PCR; TCRdb keeps only in-frame clonotypes and omits some of them. The profile shows around 150,000 clones, 55% to 75% of them singletons. Note on this clone: Its antigen is not known.

Study-wide results and limits: Rare TCR sequences dominated, though some public TCRs recurred in many donors. TCR beta V- and J-gene trimming, according to a later analysis, was linked to a missense DCLRE1C variant.

CDR1 LNHDA and CDR2 SQIVND come from the germline V gene (reference sequence). Trimming took off 2 bases at V and 4 bases at J, with 11 bases between the two ends. The CDR3 consists of 14 residues. The chain recombines TRBV19 with TRBJ2-5, with D tentatively TRBD1 (5 bases). The source of this sequence is a woman in her sixties in good health and CMV-seropositive. Sequencing was carried out using PBMCs. CDR3: CASSIRGGIETQYF. The CDR3 DNA sequence: TGTGCCAGTAGTATAAGGGGTGGAATAGAGACCCAGTACTTC.